These 21 T cell receptor beta chains were all obtained from the same sample, sequenced in a study of blood T cell repertoires in COVID-19. This table comes from immunoSEQ multiplex PCR, and its TCRdb copy is limited to in-frame clones, with some not included. Among about 190,000 clones listed, 70% to 85% were seen once. Sequenced material: peripheral blood. These receptors were taken from an elderly man with COVID-19, enrolled during active disease.

This clone has a handful of counts. This chain joins TRBV28 and TRBJ1-1; D perhaps matches TRBD1 (6 bases). With 6 bases removed from V and 4 bases from J, the gap between germline ends came to 15 bases. The CDR3 has 14 amino acids. Germline V lookup: CDR1 MDHEN, CDR2 SYDVKM. This CDR3 is CASSDPPQGTEAFF. In nucleotides, the CDR3 is TGTGCCAGCAGCGACCCCCCACAGGGCACTGAAGCTTTCTTT.

The chain couples TRBV4-2 to TRBJ1-1; no firm D call. CDR1 and CDR2 (germline): LGHNA, YNFKEQ. The CDR3 has 14 amino acids. V was cut by 1 base and J by 1 base, with 7 bases left in between. The CDR3 loop reads CASSQAGRNTEAFF. DNA for the CDR3: TGTGCCAGCAGCCAAGCCGGGAGGAACACTGAAGCTTTCTTT.

V usage is TRBV6-5 and J usage is TRBJ1-1, with a tentative D call TRBD1 (5 bases). Germline V gene sequence: CDR1 MNHEY, CDR2 SVGAGI. The ends were cut back, 7 bases at V and 6 bases at J, with 12 bases in the middle. The CDR3 is made up of 12 amino acids. For the CDR3, the DNA is TGTGCCAGCACGGGGGGGAAAGCTGAAGCTTTCTTT. Its protein is CASTGGKAEAFF.

The gene calls are TRBV3-1 (or the pseudogene TRBV3-2) and TRBJ2-3, with 8 positions matching TRBD2. V was clipped by 2 bases and J by 4 bases; unmatched bases: 8. The CDR3 is made up of 16 amino acids. The germline V gene encodes CDR1 LGHDT and CDR2 YNNKEL (reference sequence). CDR3 coding DNA: TGTGCCAGCAGCCAATTATTAACGGGGGGGTCAGATACGCAGTATTTT. It yields the protein CASSQLLTGGSDTQYF.

As to this clone: The identical CDR3 is also encoded by other nucleotide sequences in the sample. J is TRBJ1-1 and V is TRBV2, with a weak D call TRBD1 (6 bases). The V gene's germline CDR1 is SNHLY and CDR2 FYNNEI. V was shortened by 2 bases and J by 1 base, with 8 bases between the two germline ends. This CDR3 is 14 amino acids long. The CDR3 coding sequence is TGTGCCAGCAGTGAACAGGGGAGGAACACTGAAGCTTTCTTT. Translating it yields CASSEQGRNTEAFF.

The rearrangement links TRBV4-1 to TRBJ1-3, with D perhaps matching TRBD1 (6 bases). With 3 bases removed from V and 0 bases from J, the gap between germline ends came to 15 bases. Germline values: CDR1 MGHRA, CDR2 YSYEKL. The CDR3 totals 17 residues. The CDR3 DNA reads as TGCGCCAGCAGCCAGGACCGTACAGGGCTCTCTGGAAACACCATATATTTT. It is translated as CASSQDRTGLSGNTIYF.

The V call is TRBV5-1, the J call TRBJ1-2; 8 bases are shared with TRBD1. This CDR3 region has 15 residues. Germline lookup yields CDR1 SGHRS and CDR2 YFSETQ. Trimming at V came to 3 bases and at J to 2 bases, leaving 6 bases not matched to a gene. In DNA, the CDR3 is TGCGCCAGCAGCTCGACACAGGGGGGAAACTATGGCTACACCTTC. This gives the protein CASSSTQGGNYGYTF.

This chain uses TRBV5-1 with TRBJ2-5; 8 bases line up with TRBD2. CDR3 length: 14 residues. J was trimmed by 4 bases and V by 7 bases; bases with no gene match: 9. CDR1 and CDR2 (germline): SGHRS, YFSETQ. The CDR3 DNA sequence: TGCGCCAGCTTCCCGGGAGGGGGTAGAGAGACCCAGTACTTC. It codes for CASFPGGGRETQYF.

CDR3 bases: TGCGCCAGCAGCAGACAGGGGGACTCCTACAATGAGCAGTTCTTC. It translates to CASSRQGDSYNEQFF. The gene calls are TRBV5-1 and TRBJ2-1; 9 bases agree with TRBD1. The CDR3 spans 15 residues. Germline V gives CDR1 SGHRS, CDR2 YFSETQ. V lost 4 bases, J lost 0 bases, and 2 bases stayed unmatched.

This clone was detected ten times or more. This chain links TRBV27 with TRBJ1-3, with no clear D. This CDR3 is 14 amino acids long. V dropped 6 bases and J dropped 0 bases, with 9 bases sitting between them. CDR1 MNHEY and CDR2 SMNVEV come from the germline V gene (reference sequence). The CDR3 sequence is CASRRFGSGNTIYF. For the CDR3, the DNA is TGTGCCAGCAGGCGGTTTGGCTCTGGAAACACCATATATTTT.

The chain carries TRBV19 and TRBJ1-2; D uncertain. CDR1 is LNHDA, CDR2 SQIVND, per germline (reference sequence). CDR3 length equals 12 residues. V was trimmed by 3 bases and J by 8 bases, leaving 10 bases between them. DNA of the CDR3: TGTGCCAGTAGTATTTCTTCTAGCGGCTACACCTTC. It yields the protein CASSISSSGYTF.

This clone has more than one count but fewer than ten. The V and J genes are TRBV10-1 and TRBJ1-1; D is possibly TRBD1 (5 bases). V dropped 7 bases and J dropped 4 bases, with 13 bases sitting between them. The V gene's germline CDR1 is WNHNN and CDR2 SYGVQD (reference sequence). CDR3 length: 13 amino acids. The CDR3 loop reads CASMDQGGTEAFF. The CDR3 DNA reads as TGCGCCAGCATGGATCAGGGAGGCACTGAAGCTTTCTTT.

The chain is built from TRBV28 and TRBJ1-1; no firm D call. Per germline, CDR1 MDHEN and CDR2 SYDVKM. Deletions cut 2 bases from V and 4 bases from J, with 5 bases between. The CDR3 consists of 12 residues. The CDR3 is CASSLIATEAFF. The CDR3 bases are TGTGCCAGCAGTTTAATAGCCACTGAAGCTTTCTTT. The full variable domain, with the rest looked up from reference TRBV28 and TRBJ1-1, is DVKVTQSSRYLVKRTGEKVFLECVQDMDHENMFWYRQDPGLGLRLIYFSYDVKMKEKGDIPEGYSVSREKKERFSLILESASTNQTSMYLCASSLIATEAFFGQGTRLTVV.

The chain joins TRBV5-1 to TRBJ2-1, with 7 positions matching TRBD1. Per germline, CDR1 SGHRS and CDR2 YFSETQ. The CDR3 extends over 15 amino acids. V shed 2 bases and J 0 bases; nucleotides not matched to a gene: 2. CDR3: CASSFRDSSYNEQFF. DNA for the CDR3: TGCGCCAGCAGCTTCCGGGACAGCTCCTACAATGAGCAGTTCTTC.

This clone was found once. The chain uses TRBV9 and TRBJ2-5, with 8 nucleotides matching TRBD2. With V trimmed by 4 bases and J by 5 bases, 13 bases remained unmatched. The CDR3 has 16 residues. The V gene's germline CDR1 is SGDLS and CDR2 YYNGEE. CDR3 residues: CASSRRLAGLRETQYF. CDR3 sequence (DNA): TGTGCCAGCAGCCGACGGCTAGCGGGCCTCCGGGAGACCCAGTACTTC.

The rearrangement uses TRBV6-5 and TRBJ2-5, with 9 bases that match TRBD1. The CDR3 sequence is 14 residues long. Germline-derived CDR1 and CDR2 are MNHEY and SVGAGI. After removal of 8 bases from V and 2 bases from J, the junction contained 6 bases not matched to a gene. The CDR3 sequence is CASAWDRVQETQYF. The CDR3 DNA sequence: TGTGCCAGCGCCTGGGACAGGGTACAAGAGACCCAGTACTTC.

The rearrangement links TRBV2 to TRBJ1-2; 8 bases align to TRBD1. This CDR3 has 12 residues. The V and J ends lost 6 bases and 6 bases, in that order; junction bases with no gene match: 3. CDR1 SNHLY and CDR2 FYNNEI come from the germline V gene. The CDR3 DNA sequence: TGTGCCAGCAGGGAGACAGGGGATGGCTACACCTTC. It is translated as CASRETGDGYTF.

This chain links TRBV7-2 with TRBJ2-5; D might be TRBD2 (7 bases). Between the trimmed V and J ends, which lost 4 bases and 6 bases, there was a span of 21 bases. Germline assignment: CDR1 SGHTA and CDR2 FQGNSA. The CDR3 is 16 residues long. CDR3 nucleotides: TGTGCCAGCAGCTCTAGCAGCAGGGGAGGGGGACAGACCCAGTACTTC. It codes for CASSSSSRGGGQTQYF.

The chain links TRBV2 to TRBJ2-3; TRBD1 agrees at 8 bases. The CDR3 extends over 14 amino acids. Germline V gene sequence: CDR1 SNHLY, CDR2 FYNNEI. After removal of 10 bases from V and 1 base from J, the junction contained 7 bases not matched to a gene. CDR3 in DNA: TGTGCCACCCGACCGGACAGGGGCACAGATACGCAGTATTTT. The encoded protein is CATRPDRGTDTQYF.

This chain's CDR3 is CASGVDRGRIYGYTF. Written as DNA, the CDR3 is TGTGCCAGTGGGGTGGACAGGGGGCGTATCTATGGCTACACCTTC. The chain is built from TRBV19 and TRBJ1-2; 11 positions match TRBD1. The CDR3 extends over 15 amino acids. Per germline, CDR1 LNHDA and CDR2 SQIVND (reference sequence). V was clipped by 8 bases and J by 4 bases; unmatched bases: 9.

The rearrangement joins TRBV5-1 to TRBJ1-4, with TRBD1 identical over 8 bases. The germline gives CDR1 SGHRS, CDR2 YFSETQ. V trimming: 2 bases; J trimming: 5 bases; junction bases outside the gene matches: 5. This CDR3 comprises 15 residues. CDR3 DNA sequence: TGCGCCAGCAGCTTCGACAGGGGAGGAAATGAAAAACTGTTTTTT. Its translation is CASSFDRGGNEKLFF.